The text below deals with one T cell receptor (beta chain). The record originates from a study of blood T cell repertoires in COVID-19. Looking at the study overall: Researchers got acute and convalescent COVID-19 samples from the United States, Italy and Spain. From T cells, B-cell-depleted T cells, or PBMCs came the material, which was cDNA or gDNA.

Germline lookup yields CDR1 SGHAT and CDR2 FQNNGV. V was clipped by 10 bases and J by 7 bases, with 19 bases between them. The length of the CDR3 is 14 residues. Original data processing: Using reference gene primer amplification, nucleated cell counts were estimated. Clones were sequenced by immunoSEQ multiplex PCR, and TCRdb holds only the in-frame ones, with some missing. The V and J calls and clone size are taken from that table; D and trimming were inferred from the DNA. The table shows about 210,000 clones, with 88% occurring only once. Material for sequencing was peripheral blood. The chain combines TRBV11-2 with TRBJ1-4; D possibly corresponds to TRBD1 (6 bases). The sequence was obtained from a man aged 70 or older with acute or convalescent COVID-19. The CDR3 nucleotides are TGTGCCACGGGACAAGGAACGGCCCGTGAAAAACTGTTTTTT. Translating gives CATGQGTAREKLFF.